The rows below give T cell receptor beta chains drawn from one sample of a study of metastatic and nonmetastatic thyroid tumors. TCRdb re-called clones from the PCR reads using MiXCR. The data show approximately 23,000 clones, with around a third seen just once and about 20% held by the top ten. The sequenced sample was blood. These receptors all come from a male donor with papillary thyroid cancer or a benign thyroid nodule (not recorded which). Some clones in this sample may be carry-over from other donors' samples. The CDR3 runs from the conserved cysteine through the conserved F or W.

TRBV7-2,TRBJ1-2,CASSPDPNYGYTF
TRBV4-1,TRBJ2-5,CASSQDRNRETQYF
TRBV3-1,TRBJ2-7,CASSQKISTSQYF
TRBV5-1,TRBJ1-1,CASSFAGLGAFF
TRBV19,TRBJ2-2,CASSIDWGRQRSGELFF
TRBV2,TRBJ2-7,CASSLSRNYEQYF
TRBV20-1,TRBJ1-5,CSASTADPRRSNQPQHF
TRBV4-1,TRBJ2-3,CASSHDGTRTDTQYF
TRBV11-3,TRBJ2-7,CASSAPGQKYEQYF
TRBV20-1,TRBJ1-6,CSAQVGGASSPLHF
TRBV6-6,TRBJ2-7,CASSYSYREAPVHF
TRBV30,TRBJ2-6,CAWIEDTRYSGANVLTF
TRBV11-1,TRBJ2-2,CASSLVARANTGELFF
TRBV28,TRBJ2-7,CASPGVRASSPEQYF
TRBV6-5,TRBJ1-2,CASSYAGDYGYTF
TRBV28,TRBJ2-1,CASSLDQNNEQFF
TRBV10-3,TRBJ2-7,CAISEVAGGSYEQYF
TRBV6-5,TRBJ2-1,CASSYIPGMNEQFF
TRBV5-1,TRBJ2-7,CASSFRTGGDYEQYF
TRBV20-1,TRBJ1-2,CSAPSDGFVGGYTF
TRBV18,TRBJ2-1,CASSLVPAGGKPNEQFF
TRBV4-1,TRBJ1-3,CASSQDVRPSSGNTIYF
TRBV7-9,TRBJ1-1,CASSLPQGANSEAFF
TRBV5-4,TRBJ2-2,CASSRGQGRTGELFF
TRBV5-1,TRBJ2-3,CASGRDWPTDTQYF
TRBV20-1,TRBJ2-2,CSARDGAGAFTGELFF
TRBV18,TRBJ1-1,CATARGDTEAFF
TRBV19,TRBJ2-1,CASSILGALAYNEQFF
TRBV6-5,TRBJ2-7,CASSYSGLQLHEQYF
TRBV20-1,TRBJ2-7,CSALAGVYEQYF
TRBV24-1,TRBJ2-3,CATGTSGGSDTQYF
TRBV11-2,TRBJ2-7,CASSLGGARNEQYF
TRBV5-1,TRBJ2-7,CASRKDSYEQYF
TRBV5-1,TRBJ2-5,CASSFGGGETQYF
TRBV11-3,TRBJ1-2,CASSQGGALLTYGYTF
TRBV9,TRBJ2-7,CASSPSRGIREQYF
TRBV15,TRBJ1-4,CATSRTGTNEKLFF
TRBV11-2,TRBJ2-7,CASSLVGLPYEQYF
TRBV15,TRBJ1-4,CATSRAGGSEKLCF
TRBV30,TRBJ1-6,CAWVKTANNSPLHF
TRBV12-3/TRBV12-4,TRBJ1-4,CASSSMRKLFF
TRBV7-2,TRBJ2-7,CASSLIGTTYEQYF
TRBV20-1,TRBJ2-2,CSARNGGPNTGELFF